This record looks at one T cell receptor beta chain sequence and its context. Original methodology: Estimation of nucleated cell counts was performed using reference gene primer amplification. Method: immunoSEQ multiplex PCR; TCRdb's copy keeps in-frame clones and lacks some. Clonal size and the V and J genes are those of that table, whereas D and trimming came from the DNA. This table holds hundreds of thousands of clones, around 91% found once. These data belong to a study of blood T cell repertoires in COVID-19. Study at large: In each case, the material was cDNA or gDNA derived from T cells, B-cell-depleted T cells, or PBMCs.

CDR3 length equals 13 residues. J lost 8 bases, V lost 4 bases, and 6 bases had no gene match. Germline-derived CDR1 and CDR2 are SGHTA and FQGNSA. The chain combines TRBV7-2 with TRBJ1-2, with 8 bases lining up with TRBD1. The receptor comes from a woman younger than 35 who had recovered from COVID-19. Sequencing input: peripheral blood. Written as DNA, the CDR3 is TGTGCCAGCAGCTCCCGACAGGGGACCGGCTACACCTTC. Translated, it gives CASSSRQGTGYTF.